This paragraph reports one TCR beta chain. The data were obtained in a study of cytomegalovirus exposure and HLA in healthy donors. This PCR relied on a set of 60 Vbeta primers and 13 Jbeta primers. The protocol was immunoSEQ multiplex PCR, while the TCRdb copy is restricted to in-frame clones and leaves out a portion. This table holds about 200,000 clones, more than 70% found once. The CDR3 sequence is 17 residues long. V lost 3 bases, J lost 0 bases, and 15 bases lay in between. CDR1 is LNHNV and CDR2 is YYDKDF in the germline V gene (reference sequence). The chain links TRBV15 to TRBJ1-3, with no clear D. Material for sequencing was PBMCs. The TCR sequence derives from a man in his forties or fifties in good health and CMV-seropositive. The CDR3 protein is CATSSPSEFHSGNTIYF. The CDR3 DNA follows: TGTGCCACCAGCAGCCCCTCAGAATTCCACTCTGGAAACACCATATATTTT. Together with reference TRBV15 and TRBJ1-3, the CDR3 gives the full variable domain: DAMVIQNPRYQVTQFGKPVTLSCSQTLNHNVMYWYQQKSSQAPKLLFHYYDKDFNNEADTPDNFQSRRPNTSFCFLDIRSPGLGDTAMYLCATSSPSEFHSGNTIYFGEGSWLTVV.